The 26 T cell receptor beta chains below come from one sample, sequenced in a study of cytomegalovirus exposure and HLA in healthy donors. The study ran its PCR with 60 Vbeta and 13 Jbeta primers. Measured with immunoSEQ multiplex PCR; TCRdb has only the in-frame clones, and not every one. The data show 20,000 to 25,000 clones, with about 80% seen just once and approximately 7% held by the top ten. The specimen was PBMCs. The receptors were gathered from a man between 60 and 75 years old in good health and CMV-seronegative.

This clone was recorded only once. For the CDR3, the DNA is TGCGCCAGCAGCTTGGTGGTGGGGGGGCGTGGTACGCAGTATTTT. Its translation: CASSLVVGGRGTQYF. The chain employs TRBV5-1 and TRBJ2-3; D may be TRBD2 (7 bases). Germline CDR1 reads SGHRS; CDR2 reads YFSETQ. Trimming removed 0 bases from V and 8 bases from J, with 16 bases in between. The CDR3 is 15 amino acids.

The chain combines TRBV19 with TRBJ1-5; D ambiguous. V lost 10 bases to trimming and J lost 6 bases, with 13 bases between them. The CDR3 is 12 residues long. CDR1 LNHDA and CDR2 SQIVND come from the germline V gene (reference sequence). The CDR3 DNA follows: TGTGCCACTAACATAGGGAGTCAGCCCCAGCATTTT. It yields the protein CATNIGSQPQHF.

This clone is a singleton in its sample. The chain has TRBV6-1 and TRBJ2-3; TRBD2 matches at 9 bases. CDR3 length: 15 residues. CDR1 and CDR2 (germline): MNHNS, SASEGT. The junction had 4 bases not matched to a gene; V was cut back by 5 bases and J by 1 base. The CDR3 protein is CASSPPSGGTDTQYF. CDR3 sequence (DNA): TGTGCCAGCAGTCCGCCTAGCGGGGGCACAGATACGCAGTATTTT.

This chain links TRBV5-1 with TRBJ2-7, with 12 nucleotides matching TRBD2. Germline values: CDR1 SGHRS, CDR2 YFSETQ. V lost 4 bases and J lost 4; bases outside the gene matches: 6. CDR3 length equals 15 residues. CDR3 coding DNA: TGCGCCAGCAGCCCGAGACTAGCGGGAGATTACGAGCAGTACTTC. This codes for CASSPRLAGDYEQYF.

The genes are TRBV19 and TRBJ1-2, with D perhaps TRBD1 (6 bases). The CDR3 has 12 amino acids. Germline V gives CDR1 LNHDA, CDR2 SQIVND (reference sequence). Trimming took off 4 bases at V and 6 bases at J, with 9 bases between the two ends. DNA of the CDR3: TGTGCCAGTAGTAGGGGGCTTAATGGCTACACCTTC. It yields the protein CASSRGLNGYTF.

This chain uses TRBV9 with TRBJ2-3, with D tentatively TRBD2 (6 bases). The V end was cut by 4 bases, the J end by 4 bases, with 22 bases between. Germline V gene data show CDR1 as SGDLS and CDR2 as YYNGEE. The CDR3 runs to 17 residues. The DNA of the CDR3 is TGTGCCAGCAGCCCCGATTCGGGCGGGGTAATACCAGATACGCAGTATTTT. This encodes CASSPDSGGVIPDTQYF.

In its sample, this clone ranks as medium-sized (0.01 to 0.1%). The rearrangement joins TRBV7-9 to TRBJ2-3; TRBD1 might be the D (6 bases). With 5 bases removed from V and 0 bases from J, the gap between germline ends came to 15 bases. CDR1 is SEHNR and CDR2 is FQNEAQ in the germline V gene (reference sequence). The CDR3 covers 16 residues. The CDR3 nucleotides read TGTGCCAGCAGCGGCCCAGGGGACCGCAGCACAGATACGCAGTATTTT. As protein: CASSGPGDRSTDTQYF.

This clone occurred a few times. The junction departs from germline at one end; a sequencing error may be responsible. Written as DNA, the CDR3 is TGTGCCAGCAGTATAGGGCCAGAGGGTCCGTCGTTT. Its protein product is CASSIGPEGPSF. V is TRBV2 and J is TRBJ1-1; no definite D call. Germline CDR1 reads SNHLY; CDR2 reads FYNNEI. CDR3 length: 12 residues.

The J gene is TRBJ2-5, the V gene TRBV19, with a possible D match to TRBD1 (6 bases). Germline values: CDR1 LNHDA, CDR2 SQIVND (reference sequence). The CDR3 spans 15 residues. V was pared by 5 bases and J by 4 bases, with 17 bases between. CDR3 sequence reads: CASSSGTSPRETQYF. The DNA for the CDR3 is TGTGCCAGTAGTTCCGGGACATCCCCCCGAGAGACCCAGTACTTC. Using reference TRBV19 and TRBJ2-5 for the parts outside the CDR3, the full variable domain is DGGITQSPKYLFRKEGQNVTLSCEQNLNHDAMYWYRQDPGQGLRLIYYSQIVNDFQKGDIAEGYSVSREKKESFPLTVTSAQKNPTAFYLCASSSGTSPRETQYFGPGTRLLVL.

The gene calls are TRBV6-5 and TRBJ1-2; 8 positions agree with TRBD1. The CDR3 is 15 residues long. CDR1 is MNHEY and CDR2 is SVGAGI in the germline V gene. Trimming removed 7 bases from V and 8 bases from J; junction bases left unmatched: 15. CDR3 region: CASKRQGPSVGGYTF. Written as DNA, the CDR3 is TGTGCCAGCAAAAGACAGGGGCCTTCTGTGGGGGGCTACACCTTC.

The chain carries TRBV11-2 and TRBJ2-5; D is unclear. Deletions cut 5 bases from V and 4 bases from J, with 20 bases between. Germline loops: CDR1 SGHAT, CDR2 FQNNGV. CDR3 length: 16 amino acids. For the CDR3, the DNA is TGTGCCAGCAGCCTATTCTCCCTCATTGATAGAGAGACCCAGTACTTC. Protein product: CASSLFSLIDRETQYF.

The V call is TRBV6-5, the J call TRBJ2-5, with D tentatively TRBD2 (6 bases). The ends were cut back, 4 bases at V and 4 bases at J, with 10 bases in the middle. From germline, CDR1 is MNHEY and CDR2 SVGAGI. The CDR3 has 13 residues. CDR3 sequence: CASSSPGGETQYF. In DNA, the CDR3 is TGTGCCAGCAGTTCCCCCGGGGGAGAGACCCAGTACTTC.

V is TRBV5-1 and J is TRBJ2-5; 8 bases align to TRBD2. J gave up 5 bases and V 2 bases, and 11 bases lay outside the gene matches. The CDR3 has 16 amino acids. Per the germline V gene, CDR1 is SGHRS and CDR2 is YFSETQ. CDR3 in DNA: TGCGCCAGCAGCTTAAACAACCGGGGGGGCCGGGAGACCCAGTACTTC. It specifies CASSLNNRGGRETQYF.

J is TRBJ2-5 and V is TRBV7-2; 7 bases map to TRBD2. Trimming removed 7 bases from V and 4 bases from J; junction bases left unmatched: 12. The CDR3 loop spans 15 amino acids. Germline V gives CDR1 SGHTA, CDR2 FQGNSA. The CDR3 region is CASTVGRALGETQYF. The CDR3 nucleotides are TGTGCCAGCACGGTTGGGAGGGCCCTCGGAGAGACCCAGTACTTC.

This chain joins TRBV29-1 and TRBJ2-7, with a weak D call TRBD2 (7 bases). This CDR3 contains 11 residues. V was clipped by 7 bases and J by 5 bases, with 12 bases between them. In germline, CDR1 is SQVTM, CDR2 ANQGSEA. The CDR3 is CSAEGGDEQYF. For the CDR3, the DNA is TGCAGCGCTGAGGGGGGGGACGAGCAGTACTTC.

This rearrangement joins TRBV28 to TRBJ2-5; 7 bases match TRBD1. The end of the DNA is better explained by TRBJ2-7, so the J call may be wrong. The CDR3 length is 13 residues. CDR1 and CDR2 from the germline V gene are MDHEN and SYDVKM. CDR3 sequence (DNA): TGTGCCAGCCAGACAGGGAGCTCCTACGAGCAGTACTTC. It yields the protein CASQTGSSYEQYF.

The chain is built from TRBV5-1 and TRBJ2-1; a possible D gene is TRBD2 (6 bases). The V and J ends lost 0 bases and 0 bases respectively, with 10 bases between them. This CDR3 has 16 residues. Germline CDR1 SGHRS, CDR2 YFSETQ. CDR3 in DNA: TGCGCCAGCAGCTTGGGTGCCGGGAGCTCCTACAATGAGCAGTTCTTC. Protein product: CASSLGAGSSYNEQFF.

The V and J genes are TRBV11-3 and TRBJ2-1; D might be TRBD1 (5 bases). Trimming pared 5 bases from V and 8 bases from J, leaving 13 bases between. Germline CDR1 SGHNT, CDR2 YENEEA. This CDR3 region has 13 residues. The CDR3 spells CASSLGSGHEQFF. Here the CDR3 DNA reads TGTGCCAGCAGCCTAGGGTCAGGGCATGAGCAGTTCTTC.

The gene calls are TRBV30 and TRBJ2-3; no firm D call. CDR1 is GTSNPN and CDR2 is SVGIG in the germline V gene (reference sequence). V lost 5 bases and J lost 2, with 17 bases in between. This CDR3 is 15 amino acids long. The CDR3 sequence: CAWSDTPPPTDTQYF. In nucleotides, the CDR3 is TGTGCCTGGTCCGACACGCCGCCCCCCACAGATACGCAGTATTTT. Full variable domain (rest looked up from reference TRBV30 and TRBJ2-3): SQTIHQWPATLVQPVGSPLSLECTVEGTSNPNLYWYRQAAGRGLQLLFYSVGIGQISSEVPQNLSASRPQDRQFILSSKKLLLSDSGFYLCAWSDTPPPTDTQYFGPGTRLTVL.

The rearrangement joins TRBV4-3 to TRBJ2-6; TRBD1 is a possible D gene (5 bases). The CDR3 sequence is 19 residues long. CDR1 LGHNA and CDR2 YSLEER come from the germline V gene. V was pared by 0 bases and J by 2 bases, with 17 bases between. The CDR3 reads CASSQDSRVRLTGANVLTF. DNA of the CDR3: TGCGCCAGCAGCCAAGATAGCAGGGTGAGGCTGACTGGGGCCAACGTCCTGACTTTC.

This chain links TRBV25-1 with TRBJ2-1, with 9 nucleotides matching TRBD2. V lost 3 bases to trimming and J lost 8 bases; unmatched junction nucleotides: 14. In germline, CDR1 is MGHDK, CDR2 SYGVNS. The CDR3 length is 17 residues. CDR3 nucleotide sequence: TGTGCCAGCAGTGAGGTATTGGGCGGGAGGGAAGGCGATGAGCAGTTCTTC. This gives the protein CASSEVLGGREGDEQFF.

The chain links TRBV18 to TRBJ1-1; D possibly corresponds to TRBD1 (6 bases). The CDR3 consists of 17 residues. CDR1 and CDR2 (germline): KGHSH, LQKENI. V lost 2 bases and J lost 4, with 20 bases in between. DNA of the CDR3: TGTGCCAGCTCACCAGATGAATGGACAGTGGCGGGCACTGAAGCTTTCTTT. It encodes CASSPDEWTVAGTEAFF.

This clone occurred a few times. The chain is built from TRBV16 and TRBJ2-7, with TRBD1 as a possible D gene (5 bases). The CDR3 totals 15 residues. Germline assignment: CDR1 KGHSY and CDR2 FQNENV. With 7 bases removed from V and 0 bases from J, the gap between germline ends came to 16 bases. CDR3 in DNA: TGTGCCAGCAACCCCCAAGGCAGGGACTCCTACGAGCAGTACTTC. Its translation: CASNPQGRDSYEQYF.

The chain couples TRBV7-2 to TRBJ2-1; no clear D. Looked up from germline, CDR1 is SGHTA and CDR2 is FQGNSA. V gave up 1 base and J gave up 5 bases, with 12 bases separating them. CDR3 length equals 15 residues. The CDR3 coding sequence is TGTGCCAGCAGCTTAGTTTTCTCAGGAAACAATGAGCAGTTCTTC. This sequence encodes CASSLVFSGNNEQFF. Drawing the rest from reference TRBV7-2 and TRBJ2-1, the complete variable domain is GAGVSQSPSNKVTEKGKDVELRCDPISGHTALYWYRQSLGQGLEFLIYFQGNSAPDKSGLPSDRFSAERTGGSVSTLTIQRTQQEDSAVYLCASSLVFSGNNEQFFGPGTRLTVL.

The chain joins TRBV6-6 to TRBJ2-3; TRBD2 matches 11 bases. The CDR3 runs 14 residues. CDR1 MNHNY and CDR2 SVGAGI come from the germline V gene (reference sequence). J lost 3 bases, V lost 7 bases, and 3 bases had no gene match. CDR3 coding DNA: TGTGCCAGCAATAGCGGGGGGGTGACAGATACGCAGTATTTT. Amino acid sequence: CASNSGGVTDTQYF.

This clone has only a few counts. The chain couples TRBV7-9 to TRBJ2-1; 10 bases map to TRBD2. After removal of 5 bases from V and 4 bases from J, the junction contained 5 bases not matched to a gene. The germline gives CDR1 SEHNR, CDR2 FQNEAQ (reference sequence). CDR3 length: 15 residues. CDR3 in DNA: TGTGCCAGCAGCCCCGGGACTAGCGAATACAATGAGCAGTTCTTC. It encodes CASSPGTSEYNEQFF.